Listed here is a single T cell receptor beta chain. The antigen is unknown. The data originate from a study of T cell repertoires in cytomegalovirus infection. Study-level background: Use of recently identified HLA-C-restricted and well-studied HLA-B-restricted CMV epitopes was part of the study. From public TCR beta signatures came an indication of both CMV infection and matching HLA type. Regarding the study as a whole: HLA-C-restricted CMV clonotypes gave the most frequent clonotype in two of eight donors. Cumulative public TCR beta family frequency identified CMV carriers with the relevant HLA.

CDR1 and CDR2 (germline): KGHSH, LQKENI. The junction had 0 bases not matched to a gene; V was cut back by 1 base and J by 6 bases. This CDR3 contains 13 residues. TCRdb reprocessed the reads via MiXCR and lists one record per CDR3 protein. The sample holds a few hundred thousand distinct CDR3 sequences, almost 40% seen once. The source of this sequence is a human donor in good health (CMV status not recorded). Some clones in this sample may be carry-over from other donors' samples. The chain carries TRBV18 and TRBJ1-5; TRBD1 matches at 7 bases. The source was cultured PBMCs, collected from culture after CMV antigen stimulation. In nucleotides, the CDR3 is TGTGCCAGCTCACCACAGGGGGCTCAGCCCCAGCATTTT. It yields the protein CASSPQGAQPQHF.